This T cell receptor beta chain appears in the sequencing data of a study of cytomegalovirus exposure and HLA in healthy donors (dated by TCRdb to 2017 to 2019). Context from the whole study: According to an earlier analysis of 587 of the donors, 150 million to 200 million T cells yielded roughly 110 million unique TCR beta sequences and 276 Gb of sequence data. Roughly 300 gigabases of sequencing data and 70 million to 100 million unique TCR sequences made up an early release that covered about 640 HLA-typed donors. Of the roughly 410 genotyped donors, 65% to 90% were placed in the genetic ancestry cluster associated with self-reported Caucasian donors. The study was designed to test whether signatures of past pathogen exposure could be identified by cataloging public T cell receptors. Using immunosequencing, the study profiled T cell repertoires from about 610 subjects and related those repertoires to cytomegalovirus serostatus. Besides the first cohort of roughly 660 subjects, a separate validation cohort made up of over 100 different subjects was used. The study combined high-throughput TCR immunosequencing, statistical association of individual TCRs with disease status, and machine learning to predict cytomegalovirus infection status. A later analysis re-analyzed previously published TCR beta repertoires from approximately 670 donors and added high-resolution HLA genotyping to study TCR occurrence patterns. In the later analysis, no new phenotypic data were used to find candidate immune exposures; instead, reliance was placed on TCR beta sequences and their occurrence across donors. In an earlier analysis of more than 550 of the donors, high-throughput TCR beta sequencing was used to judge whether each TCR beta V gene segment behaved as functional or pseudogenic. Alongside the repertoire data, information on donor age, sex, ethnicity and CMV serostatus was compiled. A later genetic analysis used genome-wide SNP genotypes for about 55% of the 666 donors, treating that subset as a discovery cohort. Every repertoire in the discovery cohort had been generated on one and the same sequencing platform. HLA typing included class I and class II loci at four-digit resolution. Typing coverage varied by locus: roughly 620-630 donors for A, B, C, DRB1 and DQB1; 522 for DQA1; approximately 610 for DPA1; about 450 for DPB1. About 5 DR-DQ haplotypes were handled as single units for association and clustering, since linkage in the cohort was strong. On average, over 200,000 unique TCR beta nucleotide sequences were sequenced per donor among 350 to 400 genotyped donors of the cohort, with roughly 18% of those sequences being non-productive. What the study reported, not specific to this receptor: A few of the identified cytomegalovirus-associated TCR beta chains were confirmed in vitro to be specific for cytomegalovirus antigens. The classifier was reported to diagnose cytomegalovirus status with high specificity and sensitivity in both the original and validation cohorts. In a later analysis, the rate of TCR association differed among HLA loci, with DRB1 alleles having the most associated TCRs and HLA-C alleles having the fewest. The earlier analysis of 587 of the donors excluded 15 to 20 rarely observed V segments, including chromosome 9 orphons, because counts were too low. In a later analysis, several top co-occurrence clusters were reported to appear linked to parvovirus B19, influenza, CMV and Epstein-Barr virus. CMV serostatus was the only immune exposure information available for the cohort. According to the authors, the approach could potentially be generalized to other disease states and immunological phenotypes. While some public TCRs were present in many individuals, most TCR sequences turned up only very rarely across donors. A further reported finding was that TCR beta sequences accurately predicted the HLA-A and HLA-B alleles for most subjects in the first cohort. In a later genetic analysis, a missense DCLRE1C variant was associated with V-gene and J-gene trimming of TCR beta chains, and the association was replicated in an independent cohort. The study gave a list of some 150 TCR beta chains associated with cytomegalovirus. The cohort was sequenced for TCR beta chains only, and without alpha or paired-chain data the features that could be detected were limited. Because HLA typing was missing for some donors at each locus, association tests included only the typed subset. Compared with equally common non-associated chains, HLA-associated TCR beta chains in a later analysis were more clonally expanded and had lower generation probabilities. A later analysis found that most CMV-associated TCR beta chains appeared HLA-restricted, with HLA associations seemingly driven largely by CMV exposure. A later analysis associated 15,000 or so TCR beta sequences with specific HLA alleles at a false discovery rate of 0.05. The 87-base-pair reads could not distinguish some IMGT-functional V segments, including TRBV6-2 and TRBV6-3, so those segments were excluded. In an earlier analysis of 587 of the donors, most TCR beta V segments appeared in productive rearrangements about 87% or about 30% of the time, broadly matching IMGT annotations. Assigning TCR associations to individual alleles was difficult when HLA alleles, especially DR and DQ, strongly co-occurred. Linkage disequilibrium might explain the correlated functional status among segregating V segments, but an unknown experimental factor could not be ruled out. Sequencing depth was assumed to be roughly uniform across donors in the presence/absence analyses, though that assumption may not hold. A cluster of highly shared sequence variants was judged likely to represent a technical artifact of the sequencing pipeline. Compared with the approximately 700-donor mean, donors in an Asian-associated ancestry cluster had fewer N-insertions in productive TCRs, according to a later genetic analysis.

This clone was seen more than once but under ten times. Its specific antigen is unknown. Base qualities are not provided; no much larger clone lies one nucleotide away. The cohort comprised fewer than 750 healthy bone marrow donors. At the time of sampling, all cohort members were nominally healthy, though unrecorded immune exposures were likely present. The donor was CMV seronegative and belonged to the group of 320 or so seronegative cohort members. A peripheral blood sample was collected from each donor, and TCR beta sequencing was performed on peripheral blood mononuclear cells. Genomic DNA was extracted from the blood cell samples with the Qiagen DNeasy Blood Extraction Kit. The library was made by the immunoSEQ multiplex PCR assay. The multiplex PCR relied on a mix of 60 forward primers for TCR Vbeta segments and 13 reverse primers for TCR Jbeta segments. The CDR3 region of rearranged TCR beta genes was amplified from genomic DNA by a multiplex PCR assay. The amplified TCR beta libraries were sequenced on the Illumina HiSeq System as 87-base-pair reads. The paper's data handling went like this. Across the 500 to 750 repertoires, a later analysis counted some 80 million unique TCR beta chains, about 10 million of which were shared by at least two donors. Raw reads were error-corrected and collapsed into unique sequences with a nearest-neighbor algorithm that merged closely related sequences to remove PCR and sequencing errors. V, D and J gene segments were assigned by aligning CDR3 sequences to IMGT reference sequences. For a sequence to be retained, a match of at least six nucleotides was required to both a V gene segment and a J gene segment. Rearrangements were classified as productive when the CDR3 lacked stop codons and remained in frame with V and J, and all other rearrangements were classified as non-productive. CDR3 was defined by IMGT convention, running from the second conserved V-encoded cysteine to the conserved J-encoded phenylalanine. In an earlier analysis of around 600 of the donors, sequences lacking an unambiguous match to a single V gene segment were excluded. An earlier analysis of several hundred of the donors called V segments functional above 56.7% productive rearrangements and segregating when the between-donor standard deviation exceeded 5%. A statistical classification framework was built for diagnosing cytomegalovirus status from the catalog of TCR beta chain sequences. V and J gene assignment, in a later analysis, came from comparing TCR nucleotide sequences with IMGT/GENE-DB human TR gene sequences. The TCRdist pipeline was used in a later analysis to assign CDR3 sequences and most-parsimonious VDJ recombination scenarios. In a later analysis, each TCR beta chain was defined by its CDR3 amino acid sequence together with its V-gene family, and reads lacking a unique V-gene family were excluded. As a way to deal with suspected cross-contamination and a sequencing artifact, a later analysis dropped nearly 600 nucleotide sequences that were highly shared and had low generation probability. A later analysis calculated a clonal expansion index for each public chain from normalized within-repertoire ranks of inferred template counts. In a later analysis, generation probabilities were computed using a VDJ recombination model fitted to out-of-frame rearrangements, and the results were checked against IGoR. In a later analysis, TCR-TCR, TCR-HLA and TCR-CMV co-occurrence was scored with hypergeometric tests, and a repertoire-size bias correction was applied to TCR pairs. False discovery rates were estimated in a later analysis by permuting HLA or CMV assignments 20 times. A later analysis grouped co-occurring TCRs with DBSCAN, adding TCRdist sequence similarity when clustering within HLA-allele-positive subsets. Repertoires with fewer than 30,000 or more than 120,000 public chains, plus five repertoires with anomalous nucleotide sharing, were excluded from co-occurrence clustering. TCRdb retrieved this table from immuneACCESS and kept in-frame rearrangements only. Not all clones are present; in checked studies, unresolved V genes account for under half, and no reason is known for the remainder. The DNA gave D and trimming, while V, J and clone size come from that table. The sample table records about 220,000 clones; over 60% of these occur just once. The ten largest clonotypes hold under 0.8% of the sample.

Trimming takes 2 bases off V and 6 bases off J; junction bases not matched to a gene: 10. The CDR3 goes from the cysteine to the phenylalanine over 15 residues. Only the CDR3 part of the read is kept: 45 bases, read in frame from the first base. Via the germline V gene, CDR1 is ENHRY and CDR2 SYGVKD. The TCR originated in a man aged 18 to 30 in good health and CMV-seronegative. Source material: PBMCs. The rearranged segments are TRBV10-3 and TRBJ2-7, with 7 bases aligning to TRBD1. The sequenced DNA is TGTGCCATCAGTGAGGACGGACAGGCTGGCTCCGAGCAGTACTTC. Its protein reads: CAISEDGQAGSEQYF.